This T cell receptor beta chain was documented in a study of cytomegalovirus exposure and HLA in healthy donors. CDR3 length: 16 residues. Germline CDR1 and CDR2: MNHEY and SVGAGI. The ends were cut back, 4 bases at V and 7 bases at J, with 20 bases in the middle. PCR primers comprised 60 Vbeta and 13 Jbeta primers. Some clones are missing from TCRdb's copy, which holds only in-frame ones; the method was immunoSEQ multiplex PCR. The table records roughly 120,000 clones, about four fifths of them present only once. Healthy bone marrow donors made up the donors. The genes are TRBV6-5 and TRBJ2-1, with D maybe TRBD2 (6 bases). The sample was PBMCs. The receptor's source is a female donor in good health and CMV-seropositive. This CDR3 is CASSLGRGVKWNEQFF. In DNA, the CDR3 is TGTGCCAGCAGTTTAGGGCGGGGCGTTAAATGGAATGAGCAGTTCTTC.